A single sample is the source of the 14 T cell receptor beta chains below, sequenced in a study of T cells after posttransplantation cyclophosphamide. The data were produced by immunoSEQ multiplex PCR, yet TCRdb's version contains in-frame clones alone and is incomplete. The table shows about 30,000 clones, with 91% occurring only once. The naive gate required viable CD3+CD4+ or CD3+CD8+ cells with CCR7+CD45RA+CD45RO-CD95-CD27+CD28+ phenotype. Material: naive CD4+ T cells sorted from blood. These receptors originate from a man under 40 in good health and a related stem cell transplant donor.

The CDR3 DNA is TGCGCCAGCAGCTTAAATCACAGGGGGAGTAATTCACCCCTCCACTTT. Encoded protein: CASSLNHRGSNSPLHF. This chain links TRBV5-1 with TRBJ1-6, with 8 bases lining up with TRBD1. The CDR3 has 16 residues. J was trimmed by 6 bases and V by 2 bases; bases with no gene match: 7. CDR1 and CDR2 from the germline V gene are SGHRS and YFSETQ.

The genes are TRBV6-1 and TRBJ2-7, with D possibly matching TRBD1 (6 bases). This CDR3 has 13 residues. The germline gives CDR1 MNHNS, CDR2 SASEGT. V dropped 1 base and J dropped 2 bases, with 6 bases sitting between them. The DNA of the CDR3 is TGTGCCAGCAGTGAAGACAGGGCCTACGAGCAGTACTTC. This translates into CASSEDRAYEQYF.

The chain uses TRBV5-1 and TRBJ2-7, with D perhaps matching TRBD1 (6 bases). The V end was cut by 0 bases, the J end by 6 bases, with 19 bases between. Germline CDR1 is SGHRS and CDR2 is YFSETQ. This CDR3 contains 16 residues. The CDR3 region is CASSLGPGQTRSEQYF. The CDR3, as DNA: TGCGCCAGCAGCTTGGGTCCGGGACAAACCAGGAGCGAGCAGTACTTC.

The chain employs TRBV28 and TRBJ2-3, with 7 bases lining up with TRBD1. Germline trimming cut 5 bases from V and 4 bases from J; bases unmatched to any gene: 12. In germline, CDR1 is MDHEN, CDR2 SYDVKM. This CDR3 is built from 16 residues. The CDR3 loop is CASSQGDSRRADTQYF. For the CDR3, the DNA is TGTGCCAGCAGTCAAGGGGACAGCCGTCGGGCAGATACGCAGTATTTT.

The gene calls are TRBV29-1 and TRBJ1-2; tentative D call: TRBD1 (6 bases). Germline CDR1 SQVTM, CDR2 ANQGSEA. The ends were cut back, 4 bases at V and 4 bases at J, with 28 bases in the middle. This CDR3 contains 18 residues. The CDR3 DNA is TGCAGCGTTGGAAACCTCGCCCGATGGAAGGACAGTCTCTATGGCTACACCTTC. Its protein product is CSVGNLARWKDSLYGYTF.

This clone has a single count. This chain connects TRBV6-5 to TRBJ1-2; no reliable D call. This CDR3 has 12 residues. V lost 10 bases and J lost 2, with 11 bases in between. Germline lookup yields CDR1 MNHEY and CDR2 SVGAGI. CDR3 in DNA: TGTGCCATTGGCAGTGTAAACTATGGCTACACCTTC. Protein: CAIGSVNYGYTF.

This clone appeared once. V usage is TRBV6-5 and J usage is TRBJ2-7, with 7 bases lining up with TRBD1. Per the germline V gene, CDR1 is MNHEY and CDR2 is SVGAGI. There are 14 residues in the CDR3. J lost 6 bases, V lost 6 bases, and 11 bases had no gene match. The CDR3 sequence is CASRQGQESSEQYF. The CDR3 region has the DNA TGTGCCAGCAGACAAGGACAGGAGTCTTCCGAGCAGTACTTC.

This chain links TRBV6-5 with TRBJ1-2; D unclear. Germline-derived CDR1 and CDR2 are MNHEY and SVGAGI. Between the trimmed V and J ends, which lost 8 bases and 2 bases, there was a span of 15 bases. The CDR3 contains 14 residues. The chain's CDR3 is CASSPSTSNYGYTF. Written as DNA, the CDR3 is TGTGCCAGCTCGCCCAGTACGTCCAACTATGGCTACACCTTC.

This clone came up once. This chain links TRBV5-1 with TRBJ1-1; TRBD1 aligns across 11 bases. This CDR3 spans 15 amino acids. The V and J ends lost 4 bases and 3 bases, in that order; junction bases with no gene match: 5. CDR1 and CDR2 from the germline V gene are SGHRS and YFSETQ. The CDR3 region has the DNA TGCGCCAGCAGCAAATGGACAGGGGGCGACACTGAAGCTTTCTTT. Translating it yields CASSKWTGGDTEAFF.

The chain couples TRBV7-3 to TRBJ1-3; D is possibly TRBD1 (6 bases). Per the germline V gene, CDR1 is SGHTA and CDR2 is FQGTGA. V was trimmed by 2 bases and J by 2 bases, leaving 10 bases between them. The CDR3 sequence is 15 residues long. Here the CDR3 reads CASSLGGGPGNTIYF. The CDR3 DNA reads TGTGCCAGCAGCTTAGGCGGGGGGCCTGGAAACACCATATATTTT.

CDR3 amino acids: CASSSGQGGNTIYF. For the CDR3, the DNA is TGCGCCAGCAGCTCCGGACAGGGGGGAAACACCATATATTTT. V gene TRBV5-1 combines with J gene TRBJ1-3, with TRBD1 identical over 9 bases. This CDR3 spans 14 amino acids. Germline CDR1 reads SGHRS; CDR2 reads YFSETQ. Trimming cost V 3 bases and J 4 bases; bases outside gene matches: 2.

J is TRBJ1-1 and V is TRBV25-1, with D possibly being TRBD1 (5 bases). The CDR3 covers 15 residues. With 3 bases removed from V and 0 bases from J, the gap between germline ends came to 11 bases. From germline, CDR1 is MGHDK and CDR2 SYGVNS. CDR3 nucleotide sequence: TGTGCCAGCAGTGATCAAAGGGGTATGAACACTGAAGCTTTCTTT. This translates into CASSDQRGMNTEAFF. The variable domain in full, with the rest retrieved from reference TRBV25-1 and TRBJ1-1, is EADIYQTPRYLVIGTGKKITLECSQTMGHDKMYWYQQDPGMELHLIHYSYGVNSTEKGDLSSESTVSRIRTEHFPLTLESARPSHTSQYLCASSDQRGMNTEAFFGQGTRLTVV.

The gene calls are TRBV9 and TRBJ2-7; 16 positions agree with TRBD2. The CDR3 length is 17 residues. The V and J ends lost 4 bases and 3 bases, in that order; junction bases with no gene match: 7. Germline V gene data show CDR1 as SGDLS and CDR2 as YYNGEE. CDR3 nucleotide sequence: TGTGCCAGCAGCAAGGGACTAGCGGGGGGGCGGGGCTACGAGCAGTACTTC. Residues: CASSKGLAGGRGYEQYF.

This clone was observed once. The V and J genes are TRBV6-5 and TRBJ2-6; a weak D match, TRBD1 (5 bases). This CDR3 comprises 13 residues. In germline, CDR1 is MNHEY, CDR2 SVGAGI. V lost 4 bases, J lost 16 bases, and 17 bases lay in between. CDR3 DNA sequence: TGTGCCAGCAGTTGGCAGGGCACTAACCTTCTGACTTTC. Translated: CASSWQGTNLLTF.